Here is one TCR beta chain with its context. Other DNA sequences of this sample code for an identical CDR3. The entry originates in a study of T cells after somatic rescue of genetic block. There are 16 residues in the CDR3. Germline V gene data show CDR1 as MGHDK and CDR2 as SYGVNS. V gave up 0 bases and J gave up 9 bases; unmatched junction bases: 14. Sequencing was performed with immunoSEQ multiplex PCR; in TCRdb, only in-frame clones are kept and a portion is missing. The repertoire holds tens of thousands of clones, with 70% to 90% as singletons. The V gene is TRBV25-1, the J gene TRBJ2-7; 7 positions match TRBD2. Sequenced: peripheral blood mononuclear cells (PBMCs). This receptor was taken from a young woman. The CDR3 reads CASSEYKLAGARAQYF. For the CDR3, the DNA is TGTGCCAGCAGTGAATATAAACTGGCGGGAGCCCGAGCGCAGTACTTC.